These 28 T cell receptor beta chains were all obtained from the same sample, sequenced in a study of blood T cell repertoires in COVID-19. Method: immunoSEQ multiplex PCR; TCRdb's copy keeps in-frame clones and lacks some. The data hold 200,000 to 300,000 clones, with over 70% observed a single time. The material sequenced was peripheral blood. The receptors derive from a woman aged 40 to 50 who had recovered from COVID-19.

The chain couples TRBV11-3 to TRBJ1-1; 8 positions agree with TRBD1. The length of the CDR3 is 18 residues. V trimming: 0 bases; J trimming: 10 bases; junction bases outside the gene matches: 19. Germline CDR1 is SGHNT and CDR2 is YENEEA. CDR3 coding DNA: TGTGCCAGCAGCTTAGATAGCCTTAGGGGCCAGGGGGCCTTCAGAGCTTTCTTT. Protein product: CASSLDSLRGQGAFRAFF. Variable domain in full (rest from reference TRBV11-3 and TRBJ1-1): EAGVVQSPRYKIIEKKQPVAFWCNPISGHNTLYWYLQNLGQGPELLIRYENEEAVDDSQLPKDRFSAERLKGVDSTLKIQPAELGDSAVYLCASSLDSLRGQGAFRAFFGQGTRLTVV.

The chain joins TRBV2 to TRBJ2-7; D possibly corresponds to TRBD1 (5 bases). The CDR3 consists of 13 residues. Trimming left V 6 bases short and J 5 bases short, with 14 bases between. Germline CDR1 and CDR2: SNHLY and FYNNEI. CDR3 sequence (DNA): TGTGCCAGCAGGAAGATGACAGACAACGAGCAGTACTTC. Amino acids: CASRKMTDNEQYF.

The rearrangement links TRBV18 to TRBJ2-3, with 8 bases lining up with TRBD2. The CDR3 sequence is 15 residues long. CDR1 is KGHSH and CDR2 is LQKENI in the germline V gene. The V gene end was trimmed by 5 bases and the J gene end by 4 bases; junction bases not matched to a gene: 8. As DNA, the CDR3 is TGTGCCAGCTCAACGGGAGGGGCCGGGGCAGATACGCAGTATTTT. Its translation is CASSTGGAGADTQYF.

A few counts support this clone. J is TRBJ2-2 and V is TRBV5-1; D is perhaps TRBD1 (6 bases). Per the germline V gene, CDR1 is SGHRS and CDR2 is YFSETQ. The CDR3 is made up of 14 amino acids. V shed 4 bases and J shed 1 base, with 8 bases lying between them. CDR3 protein: CASSTGQNTGELFF. Here the CDR3 DNA reads TGCGCCAGCAGCACGGGACAGAACACCGGGGAGCTGTTTTTT.

V is TRBV7-2 and J is TRBJ2-1; TRBD1 is a possible D gene (6 bases). This CDR3 has 13 amino acids. Germline V gives CDR1 SGHTA, CDR2 FQGNSA. V lost 4 bases, J lost 9 bases, and 13 bases lay in between. The CDR3 bases are TGTGCCAGCAGCTGGGATAGGGGGAGTGAGCAGTTCTTC. Translating it yields CASSWDRGSEQFF. The variable domain in full, with the rest retrieved from reference TRBV7-2 and TRBJ2-1, is GAGVSQSPSNKVTEKGKDVELRCDPISGHTALYWYRQSLGQGLEFLIYFQGNSAPDKSGLPSDRFSAERTGGSVSTLTIQRTQQEDSAVYLCASSWDRGSEQFFGPGTRLTVL.

The chain recombines TRBV7-8 with TRBJ2-7, with 9 positions matching TRBD2. The junction had 5 bases not matched to a gene; V was cut back by 5 bases and J by 3 bases. Germline V gives CDR1 SGHVS, CDR2 FQNEAQ. The CDR3 contains 14 residues. CDR3 nucleotide sequence: TGTGCCAGCAGCCGGAGCGGGGGGAGCTACGAGCAGTACTTC. The encoded protein is CASSRSGGSYEQYF.

The chain has TRBV9 and TRBJ2-2; no reliable D call. Per germline, CDR1 SGDLS and CDR2 YYNGEE. The CDR3 runs 14 residues. Trimming cost V 0 bases and J 4 bases, with 7 bases left between them. Written as DNA, the CDR3 is TGTGCCAGCAGCGTAGGGCAGTCCACCGGGGAGCTGTTTTTT. Translation: CASSVGQSTGELFF.

The chain's CDR3 is CASRVDSHQPQHF. The CDR3 DNA is TGTGCCAGCAGGGTAGACAGCCATCAGCCCCAGCATTTT. The chain couples TRBV6-6 to TRBJ1-5, with a tentative D call TRBD1 (5 bases). Germline-derived CDR1 and CDR2 are MNHNY and SVGAGI (reference sequence). The CDR3 is 13 residues long. V lost 6 bases and J lost 5, with 11 bases in between.

This chain uses TRBV7-2 with TRBJ1-6, with a tentative D call TRBD1 (5 bases). Germline V gene sequence: CDR1 SGHTA, CDR2 FQGNSA. The CDR3 runs 15 residues. With 10 bases removed from V and 1 base from J, the gap between germline ends came to 14 bases. DNA for the CDR3: TGTGCCACCCAAGGGGCGCGGTCCTATAATTCACCCCTCCACTTT. It is translated as CATQGARSYNSPLHF.

CDR3 coding DNA: TGTGCCAGCAGTGCCCAACTAGACCCCGCCGAGACCCAGTACTTC. As protein: CASSAQLDPAETQYF. This chain joins TRBV6-4 and TRBJ2-5, with D possibly matching TRBD2 (5 bases). Germline V lookup: CDR1 MRHNA, CDR2 SNTAGT. The V and J ends lost 4 bases and 5 bases respectively, with 17 bases between them. This CDR3 has 15 amino acids.

The CDR3 is CASSQRDSYGYTF. CDR3 sequence (DNA): TGCGCCAGCAGCCAGCGAGACAGTTATGGCTACACCTTC. The V gene is TRBV4-1, the J gene TRBJ1-2; D may be TRBD1 (5 bases). The CDR3 consists of 13 residues. Trimming cost V 3 bases and J 5 bases, with 10 bases left between them. The germline CDR1 and CDR2 sequences are MGHRA and YSYEKL.

Only a few counts were recorded for this clone. The chain combines TRBV7-8 with TRBJ2-1, with 9 bases that match TRBD1. CDR3 size: 18 residues. The V gene's germline CDR1 is SGHVS and CDR2 FQNEAQ. The J segment lost 0 bases and the V segment lost 0 bases, leaving 6 bases of the junction unmatched. The CDR3 DNA is TGTGCCAGCAGCTTAGCCGGGACAGGGTACACCTCCTACAATGAGCAGTTCTTC. Protein sequence: CASSLAGTGYTSYNEQFF.

The CDR3, as DNA: TGTGCCAGCAGCCTCAACCTAGCGGGGGGGCCTACGCAGTATTTT. This gives the protein CASSLNLAGGPTQYF. The gene calls are TRBV11-2 and TRBJ2-3, with TRBD2 matching over 12 bases. CDR3 length: 15 amino acids. V lost 5 bases and J lost 8; bases outside the gene matches: 8. Germline V CDR1 and CDR2: SGHAT, FQNNGV. The variable domain in full, completed from reference TRBV11-2 and TRBJ2-3, reads EAGVAQSPRYKIIEKRQSVAFWCNPISGHATLYWYQQILGQGPKLLIQFQNNGVVDDSQLPKDRFSAERLKGVDSTLKIQPAKLEDSAVYLCASSLNLAGGPTQYFGPGTRLTVL.

The chain carries TRBV28 and TRBJ1-1; D is ambiguous. CDR1 is MDHEN and CDR2 is SYDVKM in the germline V gene. V was shortened by 5 bases and J by 0 bases, with 16 bases between the two germline ends. This CDR3 comprises 16 residues. CDR3 in DNA: TGTGCCAGCAGTACCTATCTTCGCGCCTTGAACACTGAAGCTTTCTTT. It encodes CASSTYLRALNTEAFF.

This chain links TRBV9 with TRBJ2-5, with 7 bases matching TRBD2. The J segment lost 0 bases and the V segment lost 3 bases, leaving 5 bases of the junction unmatched. Germline V lookup: CDR1 SGDLS, CDR2 YYNGEE. This CDR3 region has 15 residues. The CDR3 loop is CASSGGTMYQETQYF. Here the CDR3 DNA reads TGTGCCAGCAGCGGCGGGACTATGTACCAAGAGACCCAGTACTTC.

J is TRBJ1-3 and V is TRBV9; 7 positions match TRBD1. This CDR3 region has 15 residues. The germline gives CDR1 SGDLS, CDR2 YYNGEE. Trimming cost V 0 bases and J 3 bases; bases outside gene matches: 3. DNA of the CDR3: TGTGCCAGCAGCGTAGAGGGGGCACGTGGAAACACCATATATTTT. The encoded protein is CASSVEGARGNTIYF. Complete variable domain (other parts from reference TRBV9 and TRBJ1-3): DSGVTQTPKHLITATGQRVTLRCSPRSGDLSVYWYQQSLDQGLQFLIQYYNGEERAKGNILERFSAQQFPDLHSELNLSSLELGDSALYFCASSVEGARGNTIYFGEGSWLTVV.

This sequence joins TRBV15 and TRBJ1-2, with D possibly TRBD1 on 6 matching bases. Germline V gene sequence: CDR1 LNHNV, CDR2 YYDKDF (reference sequence). CDR3 length equals 15 residues. The V end was cut by 1 base, the J end by 4 bases, with 13 bases between. CDR3 in DNA: TGTGCCACCAGCAGAGCTCGGGAGGGGGTCTATGGCTACACCTTC. This codes for CATSRAREGVYGYTF. Full variable domain (outside the CDR3, taken from reference TRBV15 and TRBJ1-2): DAMVIQNPRYQVTQFGKPVTLSCSQTLNHNVMYWYQQKSSQAPKLLFHYYDKDFNNEADTPDNFQSRRPNTSFCFLDIRSPGLGDTAMYLCATSRAREGVYGYTFGSGTRLTVV.

This clone has only one observation. The rearrangement joins TRBV4-3 to TRBJ1-2; D might be TRBD1 (5 bases). This CDR3 contains 14 residues. V lost 3 bases and J lost 4, with 12 bases in between. Germline V CDR1 and CDR2: LGHNA, YSLEER. The chain's CDR3 is CASSHPGGSYGYTF. The CDR3 bases are TGCGCCAGCAGCCATCCCGGGGGGTCCTATGGCTACACCTTC.

In this sample, this clone turned up once. Other nucleotide sequences in the sample specify the same CDR3. CDR3 amino acids: CASSPWGGANEKLFF. CDR3 DNA: TGTGCCAGCAGCCCCTGGGGGGGGGCTAATGAAAAACTGTTTTTT. This chain connects TRBV9 to TRBJ1-4, with D tentatively TRBD1 (5 bases). The V gene's germline CDR1 is SGDLS and CDR2 YYNGEE. The V end was cut by 4 bases, the J end by 3 bases, with 13 bases between. There are 15 residues in the CDR3.

This chain uses TRBV27 with TRBJ1-5; D call uncertain. The ends were cut back, 6 bases at V and 6 bases at J, with 18 bases in the middle. The germline V gene encodes CDR1 MNHEY and CDR2 SMNVEV (reference sequence). The CDR3 sequence is 15 residues long. CDR3 in amino acids: CASSHHRGWGQPQHF. DNA of the CDR3: TGTGCCAGCAGCCATCACCGGGGTTGGGGTCAGCCCCAGCATTTT.

The genes are TRBV27 and TRBJ2-1, with 10 bases matching TRBD2. V was clipped by 4 bases and J by 3 bases; unmatched bases: 3. From germline, CDR1 is MNHEY and CDR2 SMNVEV (reference sequence). The CDR3 is 15 residues long. CDR3 bases: TGTGCCAGCAGTTCTCAGCGGGGGGGCTACAATGAGCAGTTCTTC. This codes for CASSSQRGGYNEQFF.

CDR3 amino acids: CASSQVTGGYNEQFF. For the CDR3, the DNA is TGTGCCAGCAGCCAAGTAACAGGTGGTTACAATGAGCAGTTCTTC. This sequence joins TRBV3-1 (or the pseudogene TRBV3-2) and TRBJ2-1; perhaps TRBD1 as D (5 bases). The germline gives CDR1 LGHDT, CDR2 YNNKEL (reference sequence). The CDR3 extends over 15 amino acids. With 1 base removed from V and 4 bases from J, the gap between germline ends came to 11 bases.

V usage is TRBV7-2 and J usage is TRBJ2-7; TRBD2 aligns across 12 bases. This CDR3 region has 16 residues. With V trimmed by 4 bases and J by 6 bases, 10 bases remained unmatched. Germline V CDR1 and CDR2: SGHTA, FQGNSA. The CDR3 is CASSSPLAGGGTEQYF. CDR3 DNA sequence: TGTGCCAGCAGCTCGCCACTAGCGGGGGGTGGGACCGAGCAGTACTTC.

This clone is a singleton in its sample. CDR3 in DNA: TGCGCCAGCCGTATTGCGGGGTTTCGGAGATTTGTCACTGAAGCTTTCTTT. It specifies CASRIAGFRRFVTEAFF. The chain joins TRBV23-1 to TRBJ1-1, with D unclear. TRBV23-1 is classed as an ORF, of uncertain function. CDR3 size: 17 residues. Trimming removed 8 bases from V and 4 bases from J, with 26 bases in between.

CDR3 nucleotides: TGTGCCAGCAGCTTAGTGGGGACAGGGGGCGACGAGCAGTACTTC. Encoded protein: CASSLVGTGGDEQYF. V gene TRBV11-2 combines with J gene TRBJ2-7, with 12 positions matching TRBD1. The CDR3 is made up of 15 amino acids. The J segment lost 5 bases and the V segment lost 1 base, leaving 3 bases of the junction unmatched. In germline, CDR1 is SGHAT, CDR2 FQNNGV.

This chain links TRBV27 with TRBJ2-7; the D gene is possibly TRBD1 (5 bases). This CDR3 has 13 amino acids. CDR1 MNHEY and CDR2 SMNVEV come from the germline V gene (reference sequence). The ends were cut back, 6 bases at V and 7 bases at J, with 16 bases in the middle. The CDR3 nucleotides are TGTGCCAGCAGCGTCAGGGCTACTTTAGAGCAGTACTTC. Amino acids: CASSVRATLEQYF.

The rearrangement uses TRBV7-2 and TRBJ2-5; 9 positions agree with TRBD2. After removal of 5 bases from V and 4 bases from J, the junction contained 11 bases not matched to a gene. Germline-derived CDR1 and CDR2 are SGHTA and FQGNSA. This CDR3 region has 16 residues. The CDR3 DNA reads TGTGCCAGCAGCGATAGAGGGGGAGCGGGGGGAGAGACCCAGTACTTC. This codes for CASSDRGGAGGETQYF.

The V gene is TRBV7-9, the J gene TRBJ2-2; 8 nucleotides line up with TRBD2. J gave up 5 bases and V 5 bases, and 7 bases lay outside the gene matches. The CDR3 consists of 15 residues. Germline V lookup: CDR1 SEHNR, CDR2 FQNEAQ (reference sequence). As DNA, the CDR3 is TGTGCCAGCAGCCCGGGAGGGTCACGGACCGGGGAGCTGTTTTTT. Its translation is CASSPGGSRTGELFF.